This T cell receptor (beta chain) was profiled in a study of blood T cells in healthy people across ages. The study's findings and limits: Both naive CD4+ cell counts and diversity were greater in long-lived donors than in aged donors. Roughly linear declines in TCR beta diversity per million T cells occurred with age. With unsorted PBMCs, a conclusive comparison of naive versus antigen-experienced cells was not possible.

Concerning this clonotype itself: The antigen is not known.

Using a J-beta primer mix together with a sample-barcoded 5' primer, a second PCR was run for about 6 to 12 cycles. TCRdb re-called the 5' RACE reads with MiXCR, one entry per CDR3 protein. The sample contains hundreds of thousands of distinct CDR3 sequences, about 61% of which appear only once. Donors ranged from roughly 6 to 100 years old and were healthy Caucasians in Russia. The receptor's source is a man aged 35-49 years in good health. Specimen: blood.

CDR3 amino acids: CASSLLGTGGNEQYF. DNA for the CDR3: TGTGCCAGCAGCCTACTCGGGACAGGGGGCAATGAGCAGTACTTC. The gene calls are TRBV7-9 and TRBJ2-7; 12 bases map to TRBD1. CDR1 and CDR2 from the germline V gene are SEHNR and FQNEAQ (reference sequence). The V segment lost 5 bases and the J segment 7 bases; nucleotides outside the gene matches: 9. There are 15 residues in the CDR3. The full variable domain, in which reference TRBV7-9 and TRBJ2-7 provide the parts outside the CDR3, is DTGVSQNPRHKITKRGQNVTFRCDPISEHNRLYWYRQTLGQGPEFLTYFQNEAQLEKSRLLSDRFSAERPKGSFSTLEIQRTEQGDSAMYLCASSLLGTGGNEQYFGPGTRLTVT.